This TCR beta chain was obtained from a study of beta chain features in type 1 diabetes. Study information: Age and gender were similar between patients and healthy donors, as were cell yields. Overall study results and limits: Shortening that was moderate but significant affected the TCRB CDR3s of Type 1 diabetes patients in all four CD4+ subsets.

This clone turned up a few times. The antigen is unknown. Trimming stripped 5 bases from V and 2 bases from J, with 12 bases between. This CDR3 spans 14 amino acids. The germline V gene has CDR1 MNHEY and CDR2 SMNVEV (reference sequence). cDNA synthesis used the whole RNA isolate, giving expressed TCRB sequences. TCRdb's table, derived via immunoSEQ multiplex PCR, lists solely in-frame clones and lacks some. This sample has 500,000 to 800,000 clones, with roughly 12% found just once. The receptor was isolated from a man younger than 45 with type 1 diabetes. The chain has TRBV27 and TRBJ1-2, with D tentatively TRBD1 (6 bases). Sequences were obtained from naive CD4+ T cells from blood. As DNA, the CDR3 is TGTGCCAGCAGTCCATGGGACACCAACTATGGCTACACCTTC. Protein product: CASSPWDTNYGYTF.